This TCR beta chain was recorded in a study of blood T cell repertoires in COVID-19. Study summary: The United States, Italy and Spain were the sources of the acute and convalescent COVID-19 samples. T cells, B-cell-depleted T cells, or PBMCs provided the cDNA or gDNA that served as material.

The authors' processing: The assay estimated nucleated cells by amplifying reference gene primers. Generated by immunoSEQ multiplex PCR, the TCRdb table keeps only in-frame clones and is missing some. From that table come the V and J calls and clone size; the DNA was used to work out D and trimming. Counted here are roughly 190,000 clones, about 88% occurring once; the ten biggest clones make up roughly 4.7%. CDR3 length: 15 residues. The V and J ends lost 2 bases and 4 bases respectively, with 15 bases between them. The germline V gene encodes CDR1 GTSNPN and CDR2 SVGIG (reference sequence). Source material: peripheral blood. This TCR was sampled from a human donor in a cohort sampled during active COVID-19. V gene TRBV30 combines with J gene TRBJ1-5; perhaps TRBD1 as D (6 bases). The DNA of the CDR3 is TGTGCCTGGAGTCCCAGAGCGGGGGCTAATCAGCCCCAGCATTTT. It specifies CAWSPRAGANQPQHF.